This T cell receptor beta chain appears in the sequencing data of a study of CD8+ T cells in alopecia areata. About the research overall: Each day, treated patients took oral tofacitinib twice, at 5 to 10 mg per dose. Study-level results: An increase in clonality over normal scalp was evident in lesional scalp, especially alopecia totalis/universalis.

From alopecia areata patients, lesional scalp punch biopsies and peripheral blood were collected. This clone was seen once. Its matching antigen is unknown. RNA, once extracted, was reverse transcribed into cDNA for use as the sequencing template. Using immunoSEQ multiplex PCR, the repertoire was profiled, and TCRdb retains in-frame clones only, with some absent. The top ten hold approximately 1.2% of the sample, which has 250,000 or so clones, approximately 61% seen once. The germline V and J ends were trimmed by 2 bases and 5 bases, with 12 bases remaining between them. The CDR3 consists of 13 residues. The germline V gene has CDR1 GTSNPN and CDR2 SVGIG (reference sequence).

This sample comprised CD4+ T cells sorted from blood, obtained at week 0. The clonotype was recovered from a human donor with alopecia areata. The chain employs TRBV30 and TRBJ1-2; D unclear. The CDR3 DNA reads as TGTGCCTGGAGTCATACACAAGGGTATGGCTACACCTTC. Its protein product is CAWSHTQGYGYTF.